The subject of this entry is one TCR beta chain. There is no known antigen for this receptor. Base-call qualities are not available, and no considerably larger clone is one nucleotide away. Using the deep immunoSEQ assay, multiplex PCR amplified TCR CDR3 regions from genomic DNA. Genomic DNA extracted from each cell subset was distributed evenly over all wells of several immunoSEQ 96-well plates, and each plate served as one replicate. For sorted subsets, approximately 200 ng of genomic DNA, equivalent to 25,000 to 35,000 T cell genomes, went into each replicate PCR. Purified libraries were measured with a Qubit 3.0 fluorometer, size-checked on a Bioanalyzer 2100, and measured again with the KAPA Library Quantification kit. Every immunoSEQ 96-well plate was sequenced on a separate single-read 150-cycle Illumina NextSeq 550 flow cell. The paper's data handling went like this. Because only junctional sequences without quality scores were contained in the immunoSEQ output, filtering matching that applied to full-length reads could not be performed. To assign V/J genes and CDR3, sequences were annotated against IMGT germline references using PyIR, a Python wrapper for IgBLAST v1.9. Reads were filtered out if the reads had weak V/J assignments (E-value above 1e-6), no CDR3, stop codons, out-of-frame junctions, or ambiguous translated residues. V3J clonotypes were defined as sequences sharing an identical inferred V gene, J gene, and CDR3 amino acid sequence. Percentage overlap between repertoires was calculated by dividing the number of shared unique clonotypes by the size of the smaller repertoire. Three approaches were used to assess repertoire richness: RTK rarefaction, the Chao1 estimator, and Recon v2.1 estimates of unobserved clonotypes. Generation probabilities for all TCRbeta clonotypes obtained by the gDNA method from a handful of donors were computed using OLGA. This immuneACCESS table, as held by TCRdb, lists in-frame sequences with V and J called but not all clones. Of the missing ones, under half trace to an unresolved V gene in checked studies; the others have no known cause. The D gene and trimming were derived from the DNA, and the V and J assignments and clone size from that table. This sample comprises about 1 million clones, under 80% of them detected only once. 1.5% of the sample goes to the ten largest clones.

The CDR3 covers 14 residues, taking in both the cysteine and the phenylalanine. The read is trimmed to its CDR3 DNA, 42 bases read in frame from base 1. CDR1 and CDR2 are read off the germline V gene as MGHRA and YSYEKL. The V and J ends are trimmed by 0 bases and 8 bases, leaving 11 bases between them. The data are from a study of shared clonotypes between healthy human individuals (TCRdb year 2020). Concerning the study at large: A few men and a couple of women, aged 18 to 49 years, made up the cohort. For each donor, CD4 naive and CD4 memory were each run on three plates, CD8 naive on two plates, and CD8 memory on one plate. Different laboratories and diverse techniques were used to prepare libraries and sequence TCR repertoires, to increase sequencing depth and limit assay-specific biases. Each donor's leukapheresis produced roughly between about 0.8 and 10 billion PBMCs. Blood TCR repertoires of about five healthy adults were deeply sequenced to estimate repertoire size and the extent of clonotype sharing between individuals. Broad study findings and their caveats: Only blood was sampled, and tissue TCR repertoires likely differ from those in blood. Incomplete sequencing was indicated by rarefaction of sorted-subset datasets, despite the large sequencing depth. Pairwise subsampling led to the expectation that sequencing depth would affect the degree of clonotype sharing among donors. Naive subsets generally had larger estimated clonotype richness than memory subsets did. Higher generation probabilities were observed for clonotypes shared by all four sorted-subset donors than for non-shared clonotypes. The genetic and exposure-history diversity represented was limited by the small number of donors. Approximately 4.8% of naive CD4, more than 3% of naive CD8, roughly 2.4% of memory CD4, and 0.35% to 0.4% of memory CD8 clonotypes were shared across several donors.

Donors were healthy HIV-negative adults with no recently reported acute infections or vaccinations. Every donor was a Caucasian adult living in Nashville, Tennessee, USA. CD4+ T cells were enriched by magnetic negative selection; naive cells were then positively selected on CD45RA, and the negative fraction formed the memory subset. Blood was obtained by leukapheresis, after which PBMCs were separated by Ficoll-Histopaque density gradient centrifugation and cryopreserved in liquid nitrogen vapor phase. Analytical flow cytometry was used to check the purity and quantity of every magnetically sorted T cell population. Genomic DNA was isolated from each sorted fraction and quantified by UV absorbance on a Nanodrop 2000c.

Sequencing was done on a sample of memory CD4+ T cells sorted from blood. The cell subset or site label, as the study defines it: CD45RA-negative fraction. This receptor chain uses TRBV4-1 and TRBJ2-4; the D gene is not confidently resolved. This TCR was recovered from a man aged 18 to 30 in good health. The nucleotide sequence is TGCGCCAGCAGCCAAGAACTTTTCCCGGACATTCAGTACTTC. Translated, this gives CASSQELFPDIQYF.